A single T cell receptor beta chain is shown here with its context. Its antigen is not known. The data were taken from a study of OX40 agonist ivuxolimab in advanced cancers. General study points: Among the lowest peripheral clonal expansion occurred in 0.1-3.0 mg/kg partial responders.

The data were produced by immunoSEQ multiplex PCR, yet TCRdb's version contains in-frame clones alone and is incomplete. The table lists approximately 92,000 clones, 90% to 97% of them singletons. V was shortened by 3 bases and J by 1 base, with 18 bases between the two germline ends. Germline CDR1 is SEHNR and CDR2 is FQNEAQ (reference sequence). The CDR3 is 17 amino acids. Specimen: CD4+ or CD8+ T cells sorted from blood, collected in a trial of the OX40 agonist ivuxolimab. V and J are TRBV7-9 and TRBJ1-2, with unresolved D. This receptor was taken from an adult with an advanced solid tumor such as melanoma, head and neck, liver or kidney cancer. The CDR3 protein is CASSFQPGQSFNYGYTF. CDR3 DNA sequence: TGTGCCAGCAGCTTTCAACCCGGTCAGTCCTTTAACTATGGCTACACCTTC.